A selection of T cell receptor beta chains follows, all from one sample in a study of persistence of HIV-infected CD4 T cells. These receptors lack a known antigen. Repertoires were generated with immunoSEQ multiplex PCR, while TCRdb's copy carries only in-frame clones and drops some. The repertoire includes about 40,000 clones, 65% to 85% of them detected once, and 1.6% sits in the top ten. The source was CD4+ T cells sorted from PBMCs after roughly 18-hour stimulation, collected from a patient who received antiretroviral therapy. Source of these receptors: an adult man with HIV who was CMV-seropositive. CDR3s include the opening cysteine and the closing phenylalanine or tryptophan. The order of the fields is CDR3 DNA, CDR3 protein, V gene, D gene, clone size, J gene. D genes are given only for firm matches. Only part of the rows carry a size: once, few, many, or a class if the clone is expanded.

cdr3_nt: TGTGCCAGCCGGGGAAGCGCGAATTCACCCCTCCACTTT
cdr3_aa: CASRGSANSPLHF
v_call: TRBV7-2
d_call: .
clone_size: .
j_call: TRBJ1-6

cdr3_nt: TGTGCCACCAGCAGTTTACAGGGGGCAATAGAGACGCAGTATTTT
cdr3_aa: CATSSLQGAIETQYF
v_call: TRBV15
d_call: TRBD1
clone_size: .
j_call: TRBJ2-3

cdr3_nt: TGTGCCAGCAGTGCCTCAGGGGCACCAAGCACAGATACGCAGTATTTT
cdr3_aa: CASSASGAPSTDTQYF
v_call: TRBV6-1
d_call: .
clone_size: .
j_call: TRBJ2-3

cdr3_nt: TGTGCCAGCAGAAAAACCGGGACAGGGTCGGTCGACATTCAGTACTTC
cdr3_aa: CASRKTGTGSVDIQYF
v_call: TRBV27
d_call: TRBD1
clone_size: .
j_call: TRBJ2-4

cdr3_nt: TGTGCCACCAGCAGAGGACTATACAATGAGCAGTTCTTC
cdr3_aa: CATSRGLYNEQFF
v_call: TRBV15
d_call: .
clone_size: .
j_call: TRBJ2-1

cdr3_nt: TGTGCCAGCAGAGACGGGACACAGAGCTCTGGAAACACCATATATTTT
cdr3_aa: CASRDGTQSSGNTIYF
v_call: TRBV7-9
d_call: .
clone_size: .
j_call: TRBJ1-3

cdr3_nt: TGTGCCAGCAGCTTAGAGGAGGGCAGGGGCCTCCGAGGCTATGGCTACACCTTC
cdr3_aa: CASSLEEGRGLRGYGYTF
v_call: TRBV11-2
d_call: .
clone_size: .
j_call: TRBJ1-2

cdr3_nt: TGCGCCAGCAGATCCGGGACTCCCCCAGGAAATGAAAAACTGTTTTTT
cdr3_aa: CASRSGTPPGNEKLFF
v_call: TRBV5-1
d_call: .
clone_size: .
j_call: TRBJ1-4

cdr3_nt: TGTGCCAGCAGCGGGACAGGGAGGACCGGGGAGCTGTTTTTT
cdr3_aa: CASSGTGRTGELFF
v_call: TRBV6-5
d_call: TRBD1
clone_size: .
j_call: TRBJ2-2

cdr3_nt: TGTGCCAGCAGCTCCCTAGGAGACAGCAGATTGGGTGGCTACACCTTC
cdr3_aa: CASSSLGDSRLGGYTF
v_call: TRBV3-1/TRBV3-2
d_call: .
clone_size: .
j_call: TRBJ1-2

cdr3_nt: TGTGCCAGCTCACCCGGGACGGGGGCGGGGAGGACTGAAGCTTTCTTT
cdr3_aa: CASSPGTGAGRTEAFF
v_call: TRBV18
d_call: .
clone_size: .
j_call: TRBJ1-1

cdr3_nt: TGTGCCAGCAGTTTAATGGGGACAGATACGCAGTATTTT
cdr3_aa: CASSLMGTDTQYF
v_call: TRBV28
d_call: .
clone_size: .
j_call: TRBJ2-3

cdr3_nt: TGTGCCAGCAGCCAAGGGCTAGGGCAGTACTTC
cdr3_aa: CASSQGLGQYF
v_call: TRBV14
d_call: .
clone_size: .
j_call: TRBJ2-7

cdr3_nt: TGTGCCAGCAGCTTGGGGACAGATAATTCACCCCTCCACTTT
cdr3_aa: CASSLGTDNSPLHF
v_call: TRBV7-9
d_call: TRBD1
clone_size: few
j_call: TRBJ1-6

cdr3_nt: TGTGCCAGCAGTGAAGCATCCGGGAGCAATCAGCCCCAGCATTTT
cdr3_aa: CASSEASGSNQPQHF
v_call: TRBV6-1
d_call: .
clone_size: .
j_call: TRBJ1-5

cdr3_nt: TGTGCCAGCAGCTGGTTATCTAGCACAGATACGCAGTATTTT
cdr3_aa: CASSWLSSTDTQYF
v_call: TRBV5-6
d_call: .
clone_size: few
j_call: TRBJ2-3

cdr3_nt: TGTGCCAGCAGTGAAAGGACCGAGCTTCCCCAGCATTTT
cdr3_aa: CASSERTELPQHF
v_call: TRBV6-1
d_call: .
clone_size: .
j_call: TRBJ1-5

cdr3_nt: TGTGCCAGCAGCCAAAGGAGGAGCTACACCTTC
cdr3_aa: CASSQRRSYTF
v_call: TRBV3-1/TRBV3-2
d_call: .
clone_size: .
j_call: TRBJ1-2

cdr3_nt: TGTGCCAGCAGCTCCTCGGGGGGGGAGCTGTTTTTT
cdr3_aa: CASSSSGGELFF
v_call: TRBV12-3/TRBV12-4
d_call: .
clone_size: .
j_call: TRBJ2-2

cdr3_nt: TGCGCCAGCTTAAGGGAGGGCTTCTCAGATACGCAGTATTTT
cdr3_aa: CASLREGFSDTQYF
v_call: TRBV5-1
d_call: TRBD2
clone_size: few
j_call: TRBJ2-3